A selection of T cell receptor beta chains follows, all from one sample in a study of cytomegalovirus exposure and HLA in healthy donors. This table comes from immunoSEQ multiplex PCR, and its TCRdb copy is limited to in-frame clones, with some not included. This table has about 160,000 clones, 80% appearing once. The sequenced sample was PBMCs. The receptor set was obtained from a man younger than 40 in good health and CMV-seronegative. Each CDR3 is given without its conserved first and last residue. Fields, in order: J gene, V gene, CDR3 protein.

>TRBJ1-6|TRBV7-9
ASSLEGHSPLH
>TRBJ1-5|TRBV28
ASSKLRDSNQPQH
>TRBJ2-7|TRBV6-5
ASSPLQAGGYEQY
>TRBJ2-2|TRBV7-2
ASSLLGLAASLNTGELF
>TRBJ2-1|TRBV19
ASSISAPNNEQF
>TRBJ1-1|TRBV19
ASSITGLNTEAF
>TRBJ1-5|TRBV28
ASNIQGGFGNQPQH
>TRBJ2-5|TRBV27
ASSGGRVSETQY
>TRBJ2-7|TRBV7-3
ASSRLAGPAYEQY
>TRBJ2-5|TRBV7-2
ASSPGQGKTQY
>TRBJ2-1|TRBV7-3
ASSLSAPTEQF
>TRBJ2-4|TRBV5-6
ASSLGQGGAKNIQY
>TRBJ2-2|TRBV28
ASRRQGGTGELF
>TRBJ1-1|TRBV5-4
ASSQDINMGTEAF
>TRBJ2-1|TRBV30
AWSVGSGFHNEQF
>TRBJ2-1|TRBV27
ASSWTSGYNEQF
>TRBJ1-3|TRBV6-5
ASSWRGRGYGNTIY
>TRBJ1-1|TRBV28
ASSLVRLGNTEAF
>TRBJ2-7|TRBV5-1
ASRIGGSEQY
>TRBJ2-3|TRBV5-1
ASSSSGSFADTRY
>TRBJ1-2|TRBV5-4
ASSLGALGNYGYT
>TRBJ2-7|TRBV5-1
ASSLLGGKEQY
>TRBJ1-5|TRBV7-8
ASSPGRLYSNQPQH
>TRBJ1-2|TRBV27
ASSPQAQGNGYT
>TRBJ1-1|TRBV2
ASGTGGLNTEAF
>TRBJ1-2|TRBV6-6
ASSPLGGNYGYT
>TRBJ1-4|TRBV5-1
ASSLTGWGEKLF
>TRBJ2-1|TRBV4-1
ASSQGPYRNEQF
>TRBJ2-7|TRBV25-1
ASRRQGAYEQY
>TRBJ1-4|TRBV28
AITGGFNEKLF
>TRBJ1-6|TRBV4-2
ASSRGGDSPLH
>TRBJ2-1|TRBV10-3
AITPTRRRTGDYNEQF
>TRBJ1-2|TRBV25-1
ASSEGTDYGYT
>TRBJ1-5|TRBV19
ASSALGGQH
>TRBJ2-3|TRBV4-3
ASSQDPHTFSTDTQY
>TRBJ2-1|TRBV29-1
SSLPQGAYLENEQF
>TRBJ2-7|TRBV30
AWSDQFNSYEQY
>TRBJ1-2|TRBV9
ASSAMGGQAYGYT
>TRBJ2-5|TRBV28
ASSLTQETQY
>TRBJ2-3|TRBV5-1
ASSLQAGGLVGRADTQY